Listed below are T cell receptor beta chains from one sample, sequenced in a study of identical twins. TCRdb analysed the 5' RACE reads with MiXCR anew, one entry per CDR3 protein. The table lists hundreds of thousands of distinct CDR3 sequences, 7.5% of them singletons. This same sample was also taken into another study, of yellow fever vaccine responses in identical twins.

The sequencing input was CD8+ T cells sorted from blood. These receptors all stem from a woman aged 18 to 35 in good health. Each CDR3 is given with its conserved first and last residue. The order of the fields is J gene, D gene, V gene, clone size, CDR3 DNA, CDR3 protein. A D gene is named only where the DNA matches it firmly. For some rows the clone size is stated as once, few or many, or as a class when expanded; others skip it.

>TRBJ1-2|TRBD1|TRBV7-9|many
TGTGCCAGCAGCTCCGGGACAGGAGGCGACTTTTATGGCTACACCTTC
CASSSGTGGDFYGYTF
>TRBJ1-1|-|TRBV7-9|-
TGTGCCAGCCAATCTCGGGGGGCTGAAGCTTTCTTT
CASQSRGAEAFF
>TRBJ2-1|-|TRBV6-1|-
TGTGCCAGCAGTGAAGTGCCCCGCTATGAGCAGTTCTTC
CASSEVPRYEQFF
>TRBJ2-3|-|TRBV11-2|many
TGTGCCAGCAGCCTCGTTGGACCGGGACGTTTAGAGGATACGCAGTATTTT
CASSLVGPGRLEDTQYF
>TRBJ1-3|-|TRBV3-1|-
TGTGCCAGCAGCCAAGATCCCCGGTGGCCGAAGGGAAACACCATATATTTT
CASSQDPRWPKGNTIYF
>TRBJ2-2|-|TRBV24-1|-
TGTGCCACCAGTGAGCCTCCCGGGACCAACACCGGGGAGCTGTTTTTT
CATSEPPGTNTGELFF
>TRBJ2-7|TRBD1|TRBV4-2|many
TGTGCCAGCAGCCAAGTGGTAGGGACAGGGGCCTACGAGCAGTACTTC
CASSQVVGTGAYEQYF
>TRBJ2-5|-|TRBV4-1|many
TGCGCCAGCAGCCAGGGACTAGAGACCCAGTACTTC
CASSQGLETQYF
>TRBJ1-4|-|TRBV5-1|-
TGCGCCAGCAGCGCATACTCCGAAAAACTGTTTTTT
CASSAYSEKLFF
>TRBJ1-1|-|TRBV20-1|many
TGCAGTGCTAGAGGAGGGTCAGGGGTCACTGAAGCTTTCTTT
CSARGGSGVTEAFF
>TRBJ2-7|-|TRBV9|many
TGTGCCAGCAGCCCGAGGGGCCCTAACCTCTCCTACGAGCAGTACTTC
CASSPRGPNLSYEQYF
>TRBJ2-1|TRBD2|TRBV7-8|-
TGTGCCACCTGGTTTACGGCGGGAGTCCCCCGTGAGCAGTTCTTC
CATWFTAGVPREQFF
>TRBJ2-7|TRBD1|TRBV6-1|few
TGTGCCAGCAGTGACTGGACAGGTACCTACGAGCAGTACTTC
CASSDWTGTYEQYF
>TRBJ2-3|TRBD2|TRBV5-5|few
TGTGCCAGCAGCAGTGGACTAGGGGGCACAGATACGCAGTATTTT
CASSSGLGGTDTQYF
>TRBJ2-3|TRBD2|TRBV20-1|few
TGCAGTGCTAGAGATTTGCTAGCGGAGGACTATACGCAGTATTTT
CSARDLLAEDYTQYF
>TRBJ1-6|TRBD1|TRBV29-1|-
TGCAGCGTTGCGTTGGACAGGCCTAATTCACCCCTCCACTTT
CSVALDRPNSPLHF
>TRBJ2-1|-|TRBV27|few
TGTGCCAGCAGTTTAACGCGACAGTTCTACAATGAGCAGTTCTTC
CASSLTRQFYNEQFF
>TRBJ2-2|-|TRBV15|many
TGTGCCACCAGCAGAGAAGTTGGGGGGCAAGGCACCGGGGAGCTGTTTTTT
CATSREVGGQGTGELFF
>TRBJ2-1|TRBD1|TRBV29-1|many
TGCAGCGTTGAAGCCGGGACAGGGCTCCGTAATGAGCAGTTCTTC
CSVEAGTGLRNEQFF
>TRBJ1-1|-|TRBV7-8|few
TGTGCCAGCAGCTCGAGGCGTCGTTCCACTGAAGCTTTCTTT
CASSSRRRSTEAFF
>TRBJ1-2|-|TRBV3-1|few
TGTGCCAGCAGACCTCGCGGGGCCCAAGCTAACTATGGCTACACCTTC
CASRPRGAQANYGYTF
>TRBJ2-1|-|TRBV7-2|-
TGTGCCAGCAGCTTAAGTTCCCACGAGGAAGGCAATGAGCAGTTCTTC
CASSLSSHEEGNEQFF
>TRBJ1-4|-|TRBV27|few
TGTGCCAGCAGCGGGGCGGGGGGCGTTGAAAAACTGTTTTTT
CASSGAGGVEKLFF